This T cell receptor (beta chain) was observed in a study of blood T cell repertoires in COVID-19. Source study methods: Estimation of nucleated cell counts was performed using reference gene primer amplification. The protocol was immunoSEQ multiplex PCR, while the TCRdb copy is restricted to in-frame clones and leaves out a portion. For V, J and clone size, that table is used; D and trimming come from the DNA. The sample shows about 240,000 clones, around 86% of them seen only once. The CDR3 loop spans 15 amino acids. Germline V CDR1 and CDR2: MNHNS, SASEGT. The V end was cut by 3 bases, the J end by 0 bases, with 12 bases between.

This TCR was sampled from a woman aged 55-70 years with active or convalescent COVID-19. This chain uses TRBV6-1 with TRBJ2-7; no clear D gene. Sequenced input: peripheral blood. The CDR3 reads CASSDTGLSSYEQYF. CDR3 nucleotide sequence: TGTGCCAGCAGTGATACGGGTTTAAGCTCCTACGAGCAGTACTTC.